The rows below give T cell receptor beta chains drawn from one sample of a study of shared clonotypes between healthy human individuals. Libraries were prepared by immunoSEQ multiplex PCR; TCRdb keeps only in-frame clonotypes and omits some of them. The sample shows around 620,000 clones, approximately 95% of them seen only once. Source material: naive CD8+ T cells sorted from blood. These receptors all come from a woman in her 30s in good health. Each CDR3 is given with its conserved first and last residue. The order of the fields is D gene, J gene, V gene, CDR3 DNA, CDR3 protein. The D gene is left open where the match is weak.

>TRBD1|TRBJ2-1|TRBV7-9
TGTGCCAGCAGCTTTCCCACAGGGGCTAATGAGCAGTTCTTC
CASSFPTGANEQFF
>TRBD2|TRBJ2-7|TRBV2
TGTGCCAGCAGTGAACCCTTAGGAACGACTAGCGGGAACTACGAGCAGTACTTC
CASSEPLGTTSGNYEQYF
>NA|TRBJ1-1|TRBV30
TGTGCCTGGAGTGTAAGTAGGAACACTGAAGCTTTCTTT
CAWSVSRNTEAFF
>NA|TRBJ2-7|TRBV5-6
TGTGCCAGCAGCGGCACTAGCTACGAGCAGTACTTC
CASSGTSYEQYF
>TRBD2|TRBJ2-3|TRBV28
TGTGCCAGCAGTGACAAGCGGGACCGCACAGATACGCAGTATTTT
CASSDKRDRTDTQYF
>NA|TRBJ2-7|TRBV7-9
TGTGCCAGCAGCGGGGGGACAGTGAGCTCCTACGAGCAGTACTTC
CASSGGTVSSYEQYF
>NA|TRBJ2-3|TRBV9
TGTGCCAGCAGCGTAGCCGCAGGGGCTTGGGCAGATACGCAGTATTTT
CASSVAAGAWADTQYF
>NA|TRBJ2-7|TRBV2
TGTGCCAGCAGTGAAGGCAGCCTTTACGAGCAGTACTTC
CASSEGSLYEQYF
>NA|TRBJ2-2|TRBV2
TGTGCCAGCAGAAGGGGGGCGGGTGACACCGGGGAGCTGTTTTTT
CASRRGAGDTGELFF
>TRBD1|TRBJ1-5|TRBV2
TGTGCCAGCAGTGATCCGGGACAGGGGTCTTCCCGCGCCTGGGAGCCCCAGCATTTT
CASSDPGQGSSRAWEPQHF
>NA|TRBJ2-1|TRBV27
TGTGCCAGCAGGTGGGGTACCTTATATACTGAGCAGTTCTTC
CASRWGTLYTEQFF
>TRBD1|TRBJ2-7|TRBV7-9
TGTGCCAGCAGCTGGTCGGGACAGCTCTACGAGCAGTACTTC
CASSWSGQLYEQYF
>NA|TRBJ1-1|TRBV5-1
TGCGCCAGCAGCTTGTCAGGGAGACCTGAAGCTTTCTTT
CASSLSGRPEAFF
>NA|TRBJ2-7|TRBV27
TGTGCCAGCAGTTATGGGCGGGAGCAGTACTTC
CASSYGREQYF